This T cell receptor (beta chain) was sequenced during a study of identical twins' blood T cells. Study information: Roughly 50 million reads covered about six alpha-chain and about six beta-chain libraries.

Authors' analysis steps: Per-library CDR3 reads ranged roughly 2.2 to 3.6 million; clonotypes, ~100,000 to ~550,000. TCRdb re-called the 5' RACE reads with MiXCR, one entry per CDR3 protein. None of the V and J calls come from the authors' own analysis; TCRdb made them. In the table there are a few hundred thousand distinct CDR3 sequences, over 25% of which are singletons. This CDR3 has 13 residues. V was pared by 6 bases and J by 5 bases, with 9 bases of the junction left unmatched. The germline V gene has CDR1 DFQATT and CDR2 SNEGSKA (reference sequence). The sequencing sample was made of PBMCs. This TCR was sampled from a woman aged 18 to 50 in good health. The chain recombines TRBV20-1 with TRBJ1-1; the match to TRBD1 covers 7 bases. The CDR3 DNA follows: TGCAGTGCGGAGGGACAGACCTGGACTGAAGCTTTCTTT. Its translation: CSAEGQTWTEAFF.